These 17 T cell receptor beta chains originate from one sample sequenced in a study of cytomegalovirus exposure and HLA in healthy donors. The PCR had 60 Vbeta and 13 Jbeta primers. This table comes from immunoSEQ multiplex PCR, and its TCRdb copy is limited to in-frame clones, with some not included. The profile shows 150,000 or so clones, roughly 79% of them singletons. Sequencing input: PBMCs. All receptors come from a man between 18 and 29 years old in good health and CMV-seropositive.

The V call is TRBV18, the J call TRBJ1-4; 8 positions match TRBD1. CDR1 KGHSH and CDR2 LQKENI come from the germline V gene. The J segment lost 7 bases and the V segment lost 2 bases, leaving 9 bases of the junction unmatched. There are 16 residues in the CDR3. CDR3 nucleotide sequence: TGTGCCAGCTCACCAGAGTATAGGACAGGGAGTGAAAAACTGTTTTTT. Protein product: CASSPEYRTGSEKLFF.

This chain links TRBV11-2 with TRBJ2-5; D may be TRBD2 (7 bases). TRBJ2-7 matches the DNA end more closely, so the J call is doubtful. The CDR3 extends over 13 amino acids. The germline gives CDR1 SGHAT, CDR2 FQNNGV. CDR3 sequence: CAQGGGTSYEQYF. The CDR3 bases are TGTGCCCAAGGGGGGGGTACCTCCTACGAGCAGTACTTC.

V is TRBV28 and J is TRBJ2-7; 8 positions agree with TRBD1. This CDR3 spans 13 amino acids. Germline lookup yields CDR1 MDHEN and CDR2 SYDVKM. V dropped 7 bases and J dropped 3; count of bases not matched to a gene: 5. The CDR3 nucleotides read TGTGCCAGCACCCCGACAGGGGACTACGAGCAGTACTTC. This gives the protein CASTPTGDYEQYF.

J is TRBJ1-2 and V is TRBV30; D is uncertain. CDR1 and CDR2 (germline): GTSNPN, SVGIG (reference sequence). CDR3 length: 13 amino acids. The V end was cut by 8 bases, the J end by 4 bases, with 17 bases between. This CDR3 reads CALGHGNSYGYTF. The CDR3 bases are TGTGCCCTAGGGCACGGGAATAGCTATGGCTACACCTTC.

The chain is built from TRBV15 and TRBJ2-3; 7 positions agree with TRBD2. Trimming cost V 2 bases and J 0 bases; bases outside gene matches: 11. CDR3 length equals 18 residues. Germline V gives CDR1 LNHNV, CDR2 YYDKDF (reference sequence). The CDR3 region is CATSRISGLAVSTDTQYF. The CDR3 nucleotides read TGTGCCACCAGCAGAATATCGGGGCTAGCGGTTAGCACAGATACGCAGTATTTT.

The gene calls are TRBV5-1 and TRBJ1-2; 10 bases map to TRBD1. The V segment lost 3 bases and the J segment 3 bases; nucleotides outside the gene matches: 8. The CDR3 spans 16 residues. Per the germline V gene, CDR1 is SGHRS and CDR2 is YFSETQ. The CDR3 region is CASSWGADRGDYGYTF. The CDR3, as DNA: TGCGCCAGCAGCTGGGGGGCGGACAGGGGGGACTATGGCTACACCTTC.

The rearrangement uses TRBV2 and TRBJ1-1; D is ambiguous. The CDR3 extends over 16 amino acids. The V gene's germline CDR1 is SNHLY and CDR2 FYNNEI. V dropped 4 bases and J dropped 4 bases, with 19 bases sitting between them. CDR3 DNA: TGTGCCAGCAGTGGCATCGTGGGAGTCCCCCTCACTGAAGCTTTCTTT. This translates into CASSGIVGVPLTEAFF.

The chain recombines TRBV7-2 with TRBJ2-3; TRBD1 matches at 8 bases. The length of the CDR3 is 16 residues. Germline loops: CDR1 SGHTA, CDR2 FQGNSA. Losses at the gene ends were 0 bases for V and 1 base for J; bases not matched to a gene: 3. CDR3 nucleotides: TGTGCCAGCAGCTTAGCTGAGGGACAGGGCACAGATACGCAGTATTTT. Translation gives CASSLAEGQGTDTQYF.

This clone was seen once. The chain links TRBV27 to TRBJ2-7; D is perhaps TRBD1 (5 bases). CDR1 MNHEY and CDR2 SMNVEV come from the germline V gene (reference sequence). CDR3 length equals 13 residues. Trimming pared 0 bases from V and 5 bases from J, leaving 8 bases between. This chain's CDR3 is CASSLSQGHEQYF. The CDR3 nucleotides are TGTGCCAGCAGTTTATCTCAGGGCCACGAGCAGTACTTC.

The chain has TRBV19 and TRBJ1-5; 7 nucleotides line up with TRBD1. The CDR3 extends over 15 amino acids. V dropped 6 bases and J dropped 5; count of bases not matched to a gene: 10. Per germline, CDR1 LNHDA and CDR2 SQIVND (reference sequence). The CDR3 is CASRTGGGDYQPQHF. CDR3 in DNA: TGTGCCAGTAGGACGGGAGGGGGCGATTATCAGCCCCAGCATTTT.

V gene TRBV7-2 combines with J gene TRBJ1-3; D ambiguous. V was cut by 3 bases and J by 0 bases, with 6 bases left in between. The CDR3 consists of 14 residues. Germline V gene lookup returns CDR1 SGHTA and CDR2 FQGNSA. The CDR3 DNA reads TGTGCCAGCAGCTTTGGCTTCTCTGGAAACACCATATATTTT. Translating it yields CASSFGFSGNTIYF.

The rearrangement uses TRBV2 and TRBJ2-3; TRBD1 aligns across 10 bases. CDR1 is SNHLY, CDR2 FYNNEI, per germline. Unmatched junction bases numbered 6, after V lost 4 bases and J lost 5 bases. The CDR3 length is 15 residues. The chain's CDR3 is CASSVEGTGVDTQYF. The CDR3 bases are TGTGCCAGCAGTGTAGAAGGGACAGGGGTAGATACGCAGTATTTT.

Turning to this clone: One junction end does not reproduce the germline sequence, and a read error may be involved. The chain is built from TRBV9 and TRBJ2-1; a possible D gene is TRBD1 (5 bases). CDR3 length equals 15 residues. Germline V CDR1 and CDR2: SGDLS, YYNGEE. The CDR3 DNA reads TGTGCCAGCAGCGGGTGGGGCCAGGGCTACGATGAGCAGTTCTTC. Its protein is CASSGWGQGYDEQFF.

This chain links TRBV28 with TRBJ1-1; the D is unclear. Between the trimmed V and J ends, which lost 6 bases and 1 base, there was a span of 6 bases. The CDR3 has 12 amino acids. CDR1 is MDHEN, CDR2 SYDVKM, per germline. CDR3 amino acids: CASRARNTEAFF. The CDR3 nucleotides read TGTGCCAGCAGGGCTAGGAACACTGAAGCTTTCTTT.

The sample holds one count of this clone. The rearrangement links TRBV7-2 to TRBJ2-5; D remains unclear. The end of the DNA aligns better with TRBJ2-7, so the J call may be wrong. From germline, CDR1 is SGHTA and CDR2 FQGNSA. CDR3 length: 14 residues. CDR3 in amino acids: CASKMSSSSYEQYF. For the CDR3, the DNA is TGTGCCAGCAAAATGTCGAGCTCGAGCTACGAGCAGTACTTC.

The rearrangement links TRBV4-3 to TRBJ2-7, with D perhaps TRBD2 (5 bases). The CDR3 covers 13 residues. CDR1 and CDR2 from the germline V gene are LGHNA and YSLEER. Deletions cut 3 bases from V and 6 bases from J, with 12 bases between. For the CDR3, the DNA is TGCGCCAGCAGCCAGTCTGGAGGCGGCGAGCAGTACTTC. Its translation is CASSQSGGGEQYF.

The chain recombines TRBV12-5 with TRBJ2-1; TRBD1 matches at 7 bases. With V trimmed by 4 bases and J by 6 bases, 12 bases remained unmatched. CDR1 LGHNT and CDR2 FRNRAP come from the germline V gene. The CDR3 runs to 16 residues. The CDR3 loop reads CASGSPPGTETNEQFF. The CDR3 bases are TGTGCTAGTGGTTCCCCACCCGGGACAGAAACCAATGAGCAGTTCTTC.